The clone carrying this TCR beta chain appeared a single time. Sequencing used immunoSEQ multiplex PCR; TCRdb keeps in-frame clones, though not all of them. The sample carries some 30,000 clones, 70% to 90% recorded once. V shed 7 bases, J shed 5 bases, and the junction held 9 bases outside the gene matches. Germline loops: CDR1 MNHEY, CDR2 SVGAGI. The CDR3 loop spans 14 amino acids. The data belong to a study of blood T cell repertoires in COVID-19. The overall study: Both acute and convalescent COVID-19 samples were obtained from the United States, Italy and Spain.

The J gene is TRBJ1-1, the V gene TRBV6-5; 8 bases agree with TRBD1. Sequencing was performed on peripheral blood. This sequence originates from a woman of 80 years or more with COVID-19, enrolled during active disease. CDR3 coding DNA: TGTGCCAGCAAATATACAGGGGGGAGGACTGAAGCTTTCTTT. It codes for CASKYTGGRTEAFF.